The 23 T cell receptor beta chains in this list originate from one sample, sequenced in a study of blood T cell repertoires in COVID-19. Method: immunoSEQ multiplex PCR; TCRdb's copy keeps in-frame clones and lacks some. This table has around 290,000 clones, approximately 86% appearing once. Sequenced material: PBMCs or T cells enriched from blood (not recorded which). These receptors all stem from a woman aged 18-29 years who had recovered from COVID-19.

J is TRBJ2-1 and V is TRBV19; 7 bases map to TRBD2. V lost 3 bases and J lost 3; bases outside the gene matches: 17. CDR3 size: 19 residues. The germline CDR1 and CDR2 sequences are LNHDA and SQIVND (reference sequence). CDR3 amino acids: CASSIPAGSGETFYNEQFF. DNA for the CDR3: TGTGCCAGTAGTATCCCTGCGGGGAGCGGGGAAACCTTCTACAATGAGCAGTTCTTC.

This clone was observed a few times. The rearrangement joins TRBV20-1 to TRBJ2-5; D gene ambiguous. This CDR3 comprises 10 residues. Germline V gives CDR1 DFQATT, CDR2 SNEGSKA (reference sequence). Deletions cut 3 bases from V and 9 bases from J, with 8 bases between. The CDR3 nucleotides read TGCAGTGCTAGCCGGCGGTCCCAGTACTTC. Protein sequence: CSASRRSQYF.

The sample holds one count of this clone. The chain carries TRBV7-6 and TRBJ2-1; 7 bases align to TRBD1. The CDR3 contains 15 residues. V lost 4 bases and J lost 2; bases outside the gene matches: 5. Germline V gives CDR1 SGHVS, CDR2 FNYEAQ. CDR3 sequence reads: CASSSWDRPYNEQFF. For the CDR3, the DNA is TGTGCCAGCAGCTCTTGGGACAGACCCTACAATGAGCAGTTCTTC.

The rearrangement joins TRBV29-1 to TRBJ2-6; D is possibly TRBD1 (5 bases). CDR1 SQVTM and CDR2 ANQGSEA come from the germline V gene. Trimming left V 6 bases short and J 0 bases short, with 24 bases between. CDR3 length: 19 residues. This CDR3 reads CSVPFPRTGAASGANVLTF. DNA for the CDR3: TGCAGCGTCCCATTCCCACGTACAGGTGCAGCCTCTGGGGCCAACGTCCTGACTTTC.

The V call is TRBV5-1, the J call TRBJ2-3, with 14 positions matching TRBD2. J lost 3 bases, V lost 0 bases, and 6 bases had no gene match. The length of the CDR3 is 18 residues. Germline lookup yields CDR1 SGHRS and CDR2 YFSETQ. CDR3 DNA: TGCGCCAGCAGCTTGGGACTAGCGGGGGGGAGGACGACAGATACGCAGTATTTT. It specifies CASSLGLAGGRTTDTQYF.

This clone turned up a few times. The genes are TRBV4-1 and TRBJ2-7, with D possibly being TRBD2 (6 bases). The CDR3 covers 14 residues. V lost 0 bases to trimming and J lost 5 bases, with 11 bases between them. Germline-derived CDR1 and CDR2 are MGHRA and YSYEKL. CDR3 residues: CASSQDVQRDEQYF. CDR3 in DNA: TGCGCCAGCAGCCAAGATGTACAGCGGGACGAGCAGTACTTC.

The V call is TRBV2, the J call TRBJ1-2; 11 nucleotides align to TRBD1. V lost 6 bases, J lost 8 bases, and 11 bases stayed unmatched. The CDR3 consists of 15 residues. Germline V CDR1 and CDR2: SNHLY, FYNNEI. CDR3 residues: CASRSGQGAVRGYTF. DNA of the CDR3: TGTGCCAGCAGATCCGGACAGGGGGCCGTGAGAGGCTACACCTTC.

The chain is built from TRBV5-6 and TRBJ2-1; 7 bases line up with TRBD2. This CDR3 has 15 amino acids. V lost 2 bases to trimming and J lost 3 bases; unmatched junction nucleotides: 5. Looked up from germline, CDR1 is SGHDT and CDR2 is YYEEEE. DNA for the CDR3: TGTGCCAGCAGCTTCAGGGCGGGGGTCTACAATGAGCAGTTCTTC. It encodes CASSFRAGVYNEQFF.

V and J are TRBV11-2 and TRBJ1-3; TRBD1 aligns across 10 bases. With 4 bases clipped from V and 8 bases from J, the junction kept 20 bases outside the gene matches. Per germline, CDR1 SGHAT and CDR2 FQNNGV. This CDR3 region has 19 residues. The CDR3 sequence: CASSSQRTPGQGEGDTIYF. The CDR3 DNA is TGTGCCAGCAGCTCCCAACGAACCCCTGGACAGGGGGAAGGGGACACCATATATTTT.

V and J are TRBV4-2 and TRBJ2-4; possibly TRBD2 for D (6 bases). Per germline, CDR1 LGHNA and CDR2 YNFKEQ. Trimming stripped 0 bases from V and 6 bases from J, with 18 bases between. CDR3 size: 17 residues. CDR3 DNA: TGTGCCAGCAGCCAAGACCTAGGGGACGGGGGAAGAAACATTCAGTACTTC. Translation: CASSQDLGDGGRNIQYF.

The rearrangement joins TRBV24-1 to TRBJ2-5; a weak D match, TRBD2 (7 bases). The CDR3 totals 13 residues. Deletions cut 9 bases from V and 5 bases from J, with 15 bases between. Looked up from germline, CDR1 is KGHDR and CDR2 is SFDVKD. For the CDR3, the DNA is TGTGCCACCCAGCGGGGAGGACAGGAGACCCAGTACTTC. It is translated as CATQRGGQETQYF.

The J gene is TRBJ2-7, the V gene TRBV13; 11 nucleotides line up with TRBD2. CDR3 length: 15 amino acids. With V trimmed by 2 bases and J by 2 bases, 2 bases remained unmatched. Germline CDR1 and CDR2: PRHDT and FYEKMQ (reference sequence). The CDR3 sequence: CASSLRTSGPYEQYF. CDR3 nucleotide sequence: TGTGCCAGCAGCTTAAGGACTAGCGGGCCCTACGAGCAGTACTTC.

The V and J genes are TRBV24-1 and TRBJ2-3; 11 nucleotides align to TRBD2. The junction had 10 bases not matched to a gene; V was cut back by 6 bases and J by 6 bases. The germline V gene has CDR1 KGHDR and CDR2 SFDVKD. The CDR3 length is 16 residues. The CDR3: CATSPGTSGVRDTQYF. Written as DNA, the CDR3 is TGTGCCACCAGTCCCGGGACTAGCGGCGTCAGGGATACGCAGTATTTT.

The chain is built from TRBV7-8 and TRBJ2-2, with 15 bases aligning to TRBD2. Germline-derived CDR1 and CDR2 are SGHVS and FQNEAQ. V was pared by 4 bases and J by 2 bases, with 5 bases of the junction left unmatched. There are 18 residues in the CDR3. The CDR3 reads CASSSRTSGRGNTGELFF. The CDR3 region has the DNA TGTGCCAGCAGCTCCAGGACTAGCGGGAGGGGAAACACCGGGGAGCTGTTTTTT.

The chain joins TRBV10-1 to TRBJ1-1, with 8 bases matching TRBD1. The CDR3 extends over 17 amino acids. CDR1 is WNHNN, CDR2 SYGVQD, per germline (reference sequence). The ends lost 0 bases at V and 4 bases at J; junction bases unmatched: 10. Here the CDR3 reads CASSESHRFTGGTEAFF. CDR3 nucleotides: TGCGCCAGCAGTGAGTCGCATCGGTTCACAGGGGGCACTGAAGCTTTCTTT.

V and J are TRBV5-5 and TRBJ1-2; D gene unclear. The V gene lost 0 bases and the J gene lost 3 bases, with 15 bases spanning the gap. The CDR3 has 16 residues. Germline loops: CDR1 SGHKS, CDR2 YYEKEE (reference sequence). The CDR3 is CASSLGAAGIDYGYTF. For the CDR3, the DNA is TGTGCCAGCAGCTTGGGGGCAGCGGGCATCGACTATGGCTACACCTTC.

V and J are TRBV3-1 (or the pseudogene TRBV3-2) and TRBJ2-5; 8 bases match TRBD1. Looked up from germline, CDR1 is LGHDT and CDR2 is YNNKEL (reference sequence). The CDR3 spans 13 residues. V was pared by 8 bases and J by 5 bases, with 7 bases of the junction left unmatched. In DNA, the CDR3 is TGTGCCAGCTCGTACAGGGGGAGCGAGACCCAGTACTTC. This encodes CASSYRGSETQYF.

The rearrangement links TRBV5-1 to TRBJ2-7; TRBD2 matches 11 bases. V was pared by 4 bases and J by 2 bases, with 8 bases of the junction left unmatched. This CDR3 region has 16 residues. Germline values: CDR1 SGHRS, CDR2 YFSETQ. DNA for the CDR3: TGCGCCAGCAGCATCACCGGGACTAGCGGACCCTACGAGCAGTACTTC. Its translation: CASSITGTSGPYEQYF.

This chain joins TRBV14 and TRBJ1-6; 7 bases align to TRBD1. Germline V gene sequence: CDR1 SGHDN, CDR2 FVKESK. The CDR3 spans 16 residues. V lost 0 bases to trimming and J lost 7 bases; unmatched junction nucleotides: 6. The CDR3 here is CASSQDWTGGNSPLHF. The CDR3 coding sequence is TGTGCCAGCAGCCAAGATTGGACAGGAGGGAATTCACCCCTCCACTTT. The full variable domain, rest sourced from reference TRBV14 and TRBJ1-6, is EAGVTQFPSHSVIEKGQTVTLRCDPISGHDNLYWYRRVMGKEIKFLLHFVKESKQDESGMPNNRFLAERTGGTYSTLKVQPAELEDSGVYFCASSQDWTGGNSPLHFGNGTRLTVT.

The chain recombines TRBV30 with TRBJ2-7; tentatively, D is TRBD1 (6 bases). The CDR3 runs to 16 residues. Trimming took off 0 bases at V and 0 bases at J, with 15 bases between the two ends. The germline gives CDR1 GTSNPN, CDR2 SVGIG (reference sequence). In nucleotides, the CDR3 is TGTGCCTGGAGTGTACAGTGGGGGCAACTCTCCTACGAGCAGTACTTC. Protein sequence: CAWSVQWGQLSYEQYF.

This clone has a handful of counts. The chain uses TRBV27 and TRBJ1-3, with a possible D match to TRBD1 (6 bases). The CDR3 sequence is 16 residues long. V was shortened by 5 bases and J by 0 bases, with 14 bases between the two germline ends. Germline V CDR1 and CDR2: MNHEY, SMNVEV (reference sequence). CDR3 region: CASSHNQGYSGNTIYF. The DNA for the CDR3 is TGTGCCAGCAGTCATAATCAGGGGTACTCTGGAAACACCATATATTTT.

The genes are TRBV29-1 and TRBJ1-1, with TRBD1 identical over 8 bases. The CDR3 length is 13 residues. Per germline, CDR1 SQVTM and CDR2 ANQGSEA. The V gene end was trimmed by 6 bases and the J gene end by 5 bases; junction bases not matched to a gene: 8. This CDR3 is CSVLTGVGTEAFF. DNA for the CDR3: TGCAGCGTGCTGACAGGGGTGGGGACTGAAGCTTTCTTT.

This chain links TRBV5-1 with TRBJ1-6, with D uncertain. Trimming took 0 bases from V and 9 from J, leaving 10 bases between them. The CDR3 totals 14 residues. The V gene's germline CDR1 is SGHRS and CDR2 YFSETQ. CDR3 amino acids: CASSLGASGSPLHF. In nucleotides, the CDR3 is TGCGCCAGCAGCTTGGGAGCCAGCGGTTCACCCCTCCACTTT.